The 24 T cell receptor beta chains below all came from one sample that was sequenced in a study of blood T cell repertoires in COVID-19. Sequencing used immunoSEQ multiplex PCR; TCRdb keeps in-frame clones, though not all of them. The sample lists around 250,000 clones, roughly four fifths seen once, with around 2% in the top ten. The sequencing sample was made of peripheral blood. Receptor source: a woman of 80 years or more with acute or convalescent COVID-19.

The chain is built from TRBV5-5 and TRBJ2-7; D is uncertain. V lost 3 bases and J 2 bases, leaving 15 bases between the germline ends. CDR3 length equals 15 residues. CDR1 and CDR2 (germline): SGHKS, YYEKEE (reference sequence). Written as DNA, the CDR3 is TGTGCCAGCAGCTGGGTAGCCCCCAGAACCTACGAGCAGTACTTC. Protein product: CASSWVAPRTYEQYF.

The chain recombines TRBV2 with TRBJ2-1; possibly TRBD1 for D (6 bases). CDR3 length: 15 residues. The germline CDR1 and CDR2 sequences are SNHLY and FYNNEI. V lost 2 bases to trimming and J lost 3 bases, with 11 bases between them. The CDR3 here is CASSELVDSYNEQFF. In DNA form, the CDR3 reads TGTGCCAGCAGTGAATTAGTGGACAGCTACAATGAGCAGTTCTTC. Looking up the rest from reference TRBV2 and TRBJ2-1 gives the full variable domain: EPEVTQTPSHQVTQMGQEVILRCVPISNHLYFYWYRQILGQKVEFLVSFYNNEISEKSEIFDDQFSVERPDGSNFTLKIRSTKLEDSAMYFCASSELVDSYNEQFFGPGTRLTVL.

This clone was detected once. CDR3 in amino acids: CASSQAQAYQETQYF. The CDR3 bases are TGTGCCAGCAGCCAAGCACAGGCTTACCAAGAGACCCAGTACTTC. The chain carries TRBV3-1 (or the pseudogene TRBV3-2) and TRBJ2-5, with D possibly matching TRBD1 (5 bases). The V end was cut by 1 base, the J end by 0 bases, with 9 bases between. Germline values: CDR1 LGHDT, CDR2 YNNKEL (reference sequence). This CDR3 is built from 15 residues.

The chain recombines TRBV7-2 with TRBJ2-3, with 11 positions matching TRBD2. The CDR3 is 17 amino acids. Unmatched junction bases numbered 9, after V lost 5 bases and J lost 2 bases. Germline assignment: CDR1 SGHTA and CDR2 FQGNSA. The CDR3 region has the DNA TGTGCCAGCAGCGACCGTAGCGGGGGGGCCGCCACAGATACGCAGTATTTT. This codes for CASSDRSGGAATDTQYF.

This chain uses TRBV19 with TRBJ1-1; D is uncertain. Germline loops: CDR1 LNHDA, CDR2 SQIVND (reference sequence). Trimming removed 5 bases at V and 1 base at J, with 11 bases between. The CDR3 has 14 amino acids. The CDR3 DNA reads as TGTGCCAGTAGTTCGTCAGGCGAGAACACTGAAGCTTTCTTT. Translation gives CASSSSGENTEAFF.

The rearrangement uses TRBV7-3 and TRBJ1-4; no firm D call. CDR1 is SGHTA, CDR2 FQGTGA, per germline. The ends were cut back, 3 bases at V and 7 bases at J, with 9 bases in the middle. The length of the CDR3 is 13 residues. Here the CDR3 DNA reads TGTGCCAGCAGCTTTCTGTACGGTGAAAAACTGTTTTTT. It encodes CASSFLYGEKLFF.

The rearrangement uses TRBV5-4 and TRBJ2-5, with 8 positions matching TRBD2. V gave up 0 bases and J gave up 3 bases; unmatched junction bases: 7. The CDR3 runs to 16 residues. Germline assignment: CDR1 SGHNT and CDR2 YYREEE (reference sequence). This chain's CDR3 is CASSLESQRGKETQYF. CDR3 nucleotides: TGTGCCAGCAGCTTGGAAAGTCAGCGGGGGAAAGAGACCCAGTACTTC.

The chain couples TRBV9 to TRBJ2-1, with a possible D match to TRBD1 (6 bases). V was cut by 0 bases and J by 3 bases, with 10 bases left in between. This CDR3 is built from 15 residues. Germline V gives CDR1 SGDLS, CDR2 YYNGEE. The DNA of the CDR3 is TGTGCCAGCAGCGTAGGGACAGAGAGCTACAATGAGCAGTTCTTC. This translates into CASSVGTESYNEQFF. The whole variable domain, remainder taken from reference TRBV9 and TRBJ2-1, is DSGVTQTPKHLITATGQRVTLRCSPRSGDLSVYWYQQSLDQGLQFLIQYYNGEERAKGNILERFSAQQFPDLHSELNLSSLELGDSALYFCASSVGTESYNEQFFGPGTRLTVL.

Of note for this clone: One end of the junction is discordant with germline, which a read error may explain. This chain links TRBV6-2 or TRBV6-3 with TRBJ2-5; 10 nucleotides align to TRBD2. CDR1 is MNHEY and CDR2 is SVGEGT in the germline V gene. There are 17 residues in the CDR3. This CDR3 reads CASSYSVTSGYQETQYF. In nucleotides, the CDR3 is TGTGCCAGCAGTTACTCGGTGACTAGCGGGTACCAGGAGACCCAGTACTTC.

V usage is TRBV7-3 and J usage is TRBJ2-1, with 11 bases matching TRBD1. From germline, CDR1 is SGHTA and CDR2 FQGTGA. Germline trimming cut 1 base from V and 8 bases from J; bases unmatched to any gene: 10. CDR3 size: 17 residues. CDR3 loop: CASSLIAGTGGADEQFF. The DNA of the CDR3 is TGTGCCAGCAGCTTAATCGCCGGGACAGGGGGAGCGGATGAGCAGTTCTTC.

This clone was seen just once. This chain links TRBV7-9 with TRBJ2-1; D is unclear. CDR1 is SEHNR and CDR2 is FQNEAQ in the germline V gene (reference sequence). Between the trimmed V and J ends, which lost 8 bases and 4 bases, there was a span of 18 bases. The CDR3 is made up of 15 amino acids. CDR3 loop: CASRHPKTPYNEQFF. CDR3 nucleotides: TGTGCCAGCCGCCATCCAAAGACTCCGTACAATGAGCAGTTCTTC.

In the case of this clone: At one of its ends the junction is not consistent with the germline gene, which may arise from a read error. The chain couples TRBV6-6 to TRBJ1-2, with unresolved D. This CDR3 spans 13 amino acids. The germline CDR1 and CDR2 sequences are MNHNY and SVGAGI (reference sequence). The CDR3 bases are TGTGCCAGCATTGTAGCTCCTAACTCTGGCTACACCTTC. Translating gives CASIVAPNSGYTF.

CDR3 sequence reads: CASSLQLAGAAYEQYF. Written as DNA, the CDR3 is TGTGCCAGCAGCTTACAGCTAGCGGGGGCCGCGTACGAGCAGTACTTC. The genes are TRBV7-8 and TRBJ2-7; 10 bases fit TRBD2. The CDR3 loop spans 16 amino acids. Germline values: CDR1 SGHVS, CDR2 FQNEAQ. The ends lost 2 bases at V and 4 bases at J; junction bases unmatched: 8.

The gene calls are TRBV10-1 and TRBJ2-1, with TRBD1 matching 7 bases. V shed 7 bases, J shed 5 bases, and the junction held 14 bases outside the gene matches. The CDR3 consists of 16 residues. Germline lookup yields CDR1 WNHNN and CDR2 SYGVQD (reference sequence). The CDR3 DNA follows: TGCGCCAGCAACTCGAGAGGACAGGTTGAAGACAATGAGCAGTTCTTC. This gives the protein CASNSRGQVEDNEQFF.

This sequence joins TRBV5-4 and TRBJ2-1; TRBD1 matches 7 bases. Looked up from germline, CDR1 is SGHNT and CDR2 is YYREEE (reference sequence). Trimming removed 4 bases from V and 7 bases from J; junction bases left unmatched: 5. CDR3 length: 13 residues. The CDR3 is CASSPDRQNEQFF. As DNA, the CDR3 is TGTGCCAGCAGCCCGGACAGGCAAAATGAGCAGTTCTTC.

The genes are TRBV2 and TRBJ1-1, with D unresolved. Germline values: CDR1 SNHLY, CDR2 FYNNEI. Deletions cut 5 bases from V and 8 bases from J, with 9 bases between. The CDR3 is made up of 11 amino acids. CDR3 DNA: TGTGCCAGCAGTCCAACGGGGGAAGCTTTCTTT. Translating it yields CASSPTGEAFF.

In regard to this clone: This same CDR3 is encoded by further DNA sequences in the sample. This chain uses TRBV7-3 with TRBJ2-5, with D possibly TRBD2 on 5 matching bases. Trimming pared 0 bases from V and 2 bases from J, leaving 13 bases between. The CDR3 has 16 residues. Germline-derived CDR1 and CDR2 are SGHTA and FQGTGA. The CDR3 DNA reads TGTGCCAGCAGCTTAACGGGTGGAGCGGCTCAAGAGACCCAGTACTTC. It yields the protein CASSLTGGAAQETQYF.

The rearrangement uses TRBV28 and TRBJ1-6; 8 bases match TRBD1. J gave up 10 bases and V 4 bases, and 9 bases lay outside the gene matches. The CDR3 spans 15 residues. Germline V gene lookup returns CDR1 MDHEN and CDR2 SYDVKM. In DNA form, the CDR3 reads TGTGCCAGCAGTTGGCGACAGGGGCGGGGGTCACCCCTCCACTTT. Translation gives CASSWRQGRGSPLHF.

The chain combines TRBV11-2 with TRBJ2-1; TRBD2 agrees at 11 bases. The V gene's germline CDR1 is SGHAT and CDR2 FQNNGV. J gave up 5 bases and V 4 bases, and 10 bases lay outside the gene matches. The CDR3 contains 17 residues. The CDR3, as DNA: TGTGCCAGCAGCTCCCCCACTACTAGCGGGGGAAACAATGAGCAGTTCTTC. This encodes CASSSPTTSGGNNEQFF.

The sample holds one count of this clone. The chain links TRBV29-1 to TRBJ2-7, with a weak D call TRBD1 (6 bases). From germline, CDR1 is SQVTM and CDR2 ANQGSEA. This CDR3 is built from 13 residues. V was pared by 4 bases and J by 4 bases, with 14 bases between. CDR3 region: CSVARGFGYEQYF. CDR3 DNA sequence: TGCAGCGTTGCCAGGGGATTCGGTTACGAGCAGTACTTC.

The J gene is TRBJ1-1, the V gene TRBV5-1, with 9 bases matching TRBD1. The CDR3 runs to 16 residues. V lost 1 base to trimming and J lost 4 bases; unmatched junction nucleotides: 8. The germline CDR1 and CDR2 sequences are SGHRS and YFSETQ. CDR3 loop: CASSLSTGGRSTEAFF. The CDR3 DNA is TGCGCCAGCAGCTTGTCGACAGGGGGGAGGAGCACTGAAGCTTTCTTT.

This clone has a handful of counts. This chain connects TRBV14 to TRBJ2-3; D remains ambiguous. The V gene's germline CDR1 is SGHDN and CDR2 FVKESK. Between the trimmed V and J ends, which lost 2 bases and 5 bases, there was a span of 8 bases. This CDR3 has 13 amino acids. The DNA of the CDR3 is TGTGCCAGCAGCCAAAATAACGGAGATACGCAGTATTTT. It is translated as CASSQNNGDTQYF.

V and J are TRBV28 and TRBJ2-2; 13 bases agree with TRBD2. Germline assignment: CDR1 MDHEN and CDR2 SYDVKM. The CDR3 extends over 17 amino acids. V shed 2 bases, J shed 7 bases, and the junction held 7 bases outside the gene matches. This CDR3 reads CASSLTGTSGTGGELFF. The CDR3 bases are TGTGCCAGCAGTTTAACTGGGACTAGCGGGACCGGCGGGGAGCTGTTTTTT.

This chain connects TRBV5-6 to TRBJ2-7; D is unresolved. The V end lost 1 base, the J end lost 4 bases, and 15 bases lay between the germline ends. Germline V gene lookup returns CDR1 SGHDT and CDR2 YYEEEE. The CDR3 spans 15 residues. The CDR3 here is CASSLLIQSRYEQYF. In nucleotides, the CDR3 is TGTGCCAGCAGCTTGTTAATACAGTCGCGTTACGAGCAGTACTTC.